This T cell receptor (beta chain) is drawn from a study of glioma-infiltrating T cells (dated by TCRdb to the mid-2010s). Broadly, across the study: Glioma tissue, non-neoplastic brain tissue and matched peripheral blood mononuclear cells were used as sources from which TCR alpha- and beta-chain repertoires were sequenced. Each tissue-infiltrating repertoire was compared with the same patient's peripheral blood repertoire to measure divergence between tissue and blood T-cell populations. Three low-grade glioma patients, several primary glioblastoma patients, and three non-glioma patients who contributed non-neoplastic brain tissue made up the paired cohort. Study-level results and caveats: Small numbers underpinned the group comparisons: eight or nine glioblastoma patients, three low-grade glioma patients and three non-neoplastic patients. VJ-independent divergence between tissue and blood was lower than expected in non-neoplastic patients but higher than expected in all gliomas, particularly low-grade gliomas. Very few CDR3 sequences were shared between tissue and blood, attributed to high CDR3 diversity and limited sampling.

The iRepertoire nested amplicon-rescue multiplex PCR (arm-PCR) platform was used to amplify TCR alpha and beta CDR3 regions from RNA. The input for one-step reverse transcription and amplification was about 90-450 ng of tissue mRNA or PBMC total RNA. Following bead purification, Illumina adapters were added by a secondary multiplex PCR, and libraries between 200 and 400 bp were gel-purified. Demultiplexing relied on internal 6-nucleotide barcodes carried by the libraries. Libraries were sequenced on an Illumina MiSeq with 2x220 or 2x250 nucleotide paired-end reads. On the authors' methods: Paired reads were merged using FLASH 1.2.11 and were aligned to the GRCh37 human genome using BWA-MEM, after which TRA and TRB reads were extracted. For V and J assignment, an IMGT-derived reference of cassette sequences and CDR3 motifs that included pseudogenes was used. Three-frame translation of reads was performed, and productive CDR3s were defined as those with a C...FGXG motif and no stop codons. A clonotype was defined as a unique combination of a V-J cassette pair and a CDR3 amino acid sequence. Reads were filtered by Hamming distance, with the threshold set by the sequence error rate of each sample in mapped regions. In TCRdb, the public reads were trimmed at Q25 with fastp and aligned with MiXCR, with productive beta chains retained. CDR3 protein sequences are deduplicated, and each keeps its most common genes and DNA. The V and J calls come from TCRdb's annotation, not from the publication. For this sample the table gives some 160,000 distinct CDR3 sequences, of which around 40% were detected only once. The biggest ten clones account for roughly 5.2% of the sample.

Per the germline V gene, SGHTA is the CDR1 and FQGTGA is the CDR2. Spanning cysteine to phenylalanine, the CDR3 consists of 15 amino acids. Of all the DNA, just the CDR3 is kept, 45 bases in frame from base 1. On this clonotype: No antigen is known for it. At one end the junction does not follow the germline gene, possibly because of a read error.

Recombination joined TRBV7-3 with TRBJ2-1; TRBD2 aligns with 9 central bases. The TCR was taken from a human donor with low-grade glioma or glioblastoma, undergoing nonglioma brain surgery, or in good health (not recorded which). The sequenced material came from glioma tissue, nonneoplastic brain tissue, or PBMCs (not recorded which). In nucleotides, the sequence is TGTGCCAGCGGCTTAGGCGGGAGGGGATACAATGAGCAGTTCTTC. Its amino acids are CASGLGGRGYNEQFF.